This T cell receptor (beta chain) was captured in a study of control samples from healthy donors and cancer patients. Sequencing was performed with immunoSEQ multiplex PCR; in TCRdb, only in-frame clones are kept and a portion is missing. The repertoire holds around 84,000 clones, with more than 65% as singletons. The sequence derives from a man aged 55 to 70 with head and neck cancer. What was sequenced was PBMCs.

The CDR3 DNA reads TGTGCCACCAGGGACACAGGGAACGAGCAGTACTTC. It encodes CATRDTGNEQYF. The chain uses TRBV24-1 and TRBJ2-7, with D perhaps TRBD1 (6 bases). There are 12 residues in the CDR3. CDR1 is KGHDR, CDR2 SFDVKD, per germline. Trimming stripped 7 bases from V and 5 bases from J, with 11 bases between.